The present T cell receptor beta chain was sequenced within a study of cytomegalovirus exposure and HLA in healthy donors. Donors came from a validation cohort of 90 to 150 subjects, distinct from the first 666-subject cohort. As concerns this clone: What it recognizes is unknown.

Germline CDR1 reads SNHLY; CDR2 reads FYNNEI. The CDR3 length is 17 residues. V shed 3 bases and J 5 bases; nucleotides not matched to a gene: 10. Study-level results: It was reported that the classifier diagnosed cytomegalovirus status with high specificity and sensitivity in both the original and validation cohorts. Under in vitro conditions, a few CMV-associated chains were confirmed as specific for CMV antigens. In a later analysis, first-cohort TCR clusters were found to tend to co-occur in the 120 validation repertoires.

Here immunoSEQ multiplex PCR was the method, and the copy in TCRdb shows in-frame clones only, minus some. Of around 95,000 clones listed, about 85% are singletons. The specimen was PBMCs. The receptor was isolated from a man between 18 and 35 years old in good health and CMV-seropositive. The chain is built from TRBV2 and TRBJ2-1; TRBD2 matches 10 bases. The CDR3 sequence: CASSEPILAGEDNEQFF. Here the CDR3 DNA reads TGTGCCAGCAGTGAGCCCATCCTAGCGGGAGAAGACAATGAGCAGTTCTTC.